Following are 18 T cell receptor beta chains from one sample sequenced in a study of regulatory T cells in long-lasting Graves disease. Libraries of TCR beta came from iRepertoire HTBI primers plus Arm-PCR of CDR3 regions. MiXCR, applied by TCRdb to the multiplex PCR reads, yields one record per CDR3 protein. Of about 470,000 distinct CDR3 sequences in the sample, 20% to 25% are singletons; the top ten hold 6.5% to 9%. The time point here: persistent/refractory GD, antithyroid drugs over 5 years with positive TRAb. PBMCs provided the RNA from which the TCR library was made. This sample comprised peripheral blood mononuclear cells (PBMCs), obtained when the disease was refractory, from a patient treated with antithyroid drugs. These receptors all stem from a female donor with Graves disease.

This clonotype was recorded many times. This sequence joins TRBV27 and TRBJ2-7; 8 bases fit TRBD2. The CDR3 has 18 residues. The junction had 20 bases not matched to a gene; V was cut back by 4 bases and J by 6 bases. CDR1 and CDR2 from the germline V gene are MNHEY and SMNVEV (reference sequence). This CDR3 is CASSSGPRDYRGGPEQYF. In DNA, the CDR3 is TGTGCCAGCAGTTCAGGCCCCCGGGACTATCGGGGGGGCCCCGAGCAGTACTTC.

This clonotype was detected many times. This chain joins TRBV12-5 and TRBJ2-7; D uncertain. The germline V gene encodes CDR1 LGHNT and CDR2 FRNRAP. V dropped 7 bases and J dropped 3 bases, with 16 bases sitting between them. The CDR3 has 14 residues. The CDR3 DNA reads TGTGCTAGTGCCGTCGGTCCATCCAGCTACGAGCAGTACTTC. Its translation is CASAVGPSSYEQYF.

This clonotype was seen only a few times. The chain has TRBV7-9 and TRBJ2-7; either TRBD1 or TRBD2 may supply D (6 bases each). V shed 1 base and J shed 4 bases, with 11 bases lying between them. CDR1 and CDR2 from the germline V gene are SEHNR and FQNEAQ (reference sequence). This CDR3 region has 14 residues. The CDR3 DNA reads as TGTGCCAGCAGCTTAGACCAGGGGACTTACGAGCAGTACTTC. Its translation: CASSLDQGTYEQYF.

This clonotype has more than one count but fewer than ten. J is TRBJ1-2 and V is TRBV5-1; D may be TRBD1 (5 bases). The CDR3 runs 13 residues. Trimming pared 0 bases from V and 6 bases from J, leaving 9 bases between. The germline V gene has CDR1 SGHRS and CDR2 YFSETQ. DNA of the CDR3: TGCGCCAGCAGCTTGGTTACAGGTGATGGCTACACCTTC. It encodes CASSLVTGDGYTF.

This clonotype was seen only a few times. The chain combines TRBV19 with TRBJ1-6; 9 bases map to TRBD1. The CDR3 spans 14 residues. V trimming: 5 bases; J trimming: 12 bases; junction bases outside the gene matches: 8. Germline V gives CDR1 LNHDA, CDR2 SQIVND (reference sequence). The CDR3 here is CASSLQGALLPLHF. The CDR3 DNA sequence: TGTGCCAGTAGTTTACAGGGGGCGCTTCTACCCCTCCACTTT. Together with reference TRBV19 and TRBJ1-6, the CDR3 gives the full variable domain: DGGITQSPKYLFRKEGQNVTLSCEQNLNHDAMYWYRQDPGQGLRLIYYSQIVNDFQKGDIAEGYSVSREKKESFPLTVTSAQKNPTAFYLCASSLQGALLPLHFGNGTRLTVT.

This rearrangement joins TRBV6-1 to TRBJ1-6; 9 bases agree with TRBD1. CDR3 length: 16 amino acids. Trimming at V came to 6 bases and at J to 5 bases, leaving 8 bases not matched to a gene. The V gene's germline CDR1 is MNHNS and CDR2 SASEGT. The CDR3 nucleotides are TGTGCCAGCAGCGAGTCCGGGACAGGGAATAATTCACCCCTCCACTTT. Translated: CASSESGTGNNSPLHF.

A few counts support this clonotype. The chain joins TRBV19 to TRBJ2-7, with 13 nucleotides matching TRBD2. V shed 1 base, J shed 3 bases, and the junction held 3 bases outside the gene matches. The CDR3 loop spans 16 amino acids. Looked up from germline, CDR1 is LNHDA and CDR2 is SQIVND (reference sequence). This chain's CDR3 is CASSIGLAGGIYEQYF. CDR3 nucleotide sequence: TGTGCCAGTAGTATAGGACTAGCGGGAGGAATCTACGAGCAGTACTTC.

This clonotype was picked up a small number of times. The CDR3 DNA sequence: TGTGCCAGCAGCTTCTGGGACACCTCCTACGAGCAGTACTTC. Residues: CASSFWDTSYEQYF. This sequence joins TRBV5-5 and TRBJ2-7; a weak D match, TRBD1 (6 bases). The CDR3 length is 14 residues. V shed 2 bases and J shed 0 bases, with 9 bases lying between them. Germline V gives CDR1 SGHKS, CDR2 YYEKEE (reference sequence).

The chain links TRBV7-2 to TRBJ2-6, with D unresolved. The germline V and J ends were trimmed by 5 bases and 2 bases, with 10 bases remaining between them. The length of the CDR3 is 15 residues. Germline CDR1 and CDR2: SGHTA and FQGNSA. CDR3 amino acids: CASSHRSPGANVLTF. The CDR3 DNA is TGTGCCAGCAGCCACCGCTCGCCTGGGGCCAACGTCCTGACTTTC.

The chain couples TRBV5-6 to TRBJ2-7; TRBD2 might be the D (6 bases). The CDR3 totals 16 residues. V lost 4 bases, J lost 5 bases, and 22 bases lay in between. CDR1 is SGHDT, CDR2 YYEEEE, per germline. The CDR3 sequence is CASSLRGRGKGHEQYF. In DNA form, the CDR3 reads TGTGCCAGCAGCCTTCGAGGACGGGGGAAGGGGCACGAGCAGTACTTC.

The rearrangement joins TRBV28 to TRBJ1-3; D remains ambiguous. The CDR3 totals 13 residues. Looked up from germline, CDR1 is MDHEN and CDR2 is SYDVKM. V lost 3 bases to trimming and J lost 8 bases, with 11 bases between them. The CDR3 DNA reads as TGTGCCAGCAGTTTGTCACCTACGGACACCATATATTTT. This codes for CASSLSPTDTIYF.

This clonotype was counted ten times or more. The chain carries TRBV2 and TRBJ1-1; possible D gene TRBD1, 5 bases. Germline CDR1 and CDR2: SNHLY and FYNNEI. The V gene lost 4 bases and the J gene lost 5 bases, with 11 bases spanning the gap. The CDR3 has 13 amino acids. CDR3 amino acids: CASSGTGGTEAFF. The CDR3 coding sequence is TGTGCCAGCAGTGGGACGGGGGGGACTGAAGCTTTCTTT.

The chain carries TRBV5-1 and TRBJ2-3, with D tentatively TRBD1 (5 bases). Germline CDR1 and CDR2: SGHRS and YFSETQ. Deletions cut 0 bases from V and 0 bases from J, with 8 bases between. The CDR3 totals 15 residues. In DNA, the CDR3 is TGCGCCAGCAGCTTGGGACAGATTAGCACAGATACGCAGTATTTT. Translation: CASSLGQISTDTQYF.

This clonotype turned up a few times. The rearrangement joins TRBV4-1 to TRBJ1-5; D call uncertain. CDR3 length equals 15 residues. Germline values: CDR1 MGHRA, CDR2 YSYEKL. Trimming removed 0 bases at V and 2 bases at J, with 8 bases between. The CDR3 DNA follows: TGCGCCAGCAGCCAAGATCGTGGCCGCAATCAGCCCCAGCATTTT. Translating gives CASSQDRGRNQPQHF.

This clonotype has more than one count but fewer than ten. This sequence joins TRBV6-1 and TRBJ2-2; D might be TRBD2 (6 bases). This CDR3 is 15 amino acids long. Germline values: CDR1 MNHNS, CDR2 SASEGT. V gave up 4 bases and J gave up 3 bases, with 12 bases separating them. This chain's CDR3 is CASSVVGRDTGELFF. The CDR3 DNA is TGTGCCAGCAGTGTAGTCGGGAGAGACACCGGGGAGCTGTTTTTT.

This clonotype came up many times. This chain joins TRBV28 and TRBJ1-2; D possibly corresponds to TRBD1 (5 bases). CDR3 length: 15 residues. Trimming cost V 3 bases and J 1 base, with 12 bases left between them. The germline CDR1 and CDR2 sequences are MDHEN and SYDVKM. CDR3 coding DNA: TGTGCCAGCAGTTTGCGGGCAGGGCTTAACTATGGCTACACCTTC. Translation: CASSLRAGLNYGYTF.

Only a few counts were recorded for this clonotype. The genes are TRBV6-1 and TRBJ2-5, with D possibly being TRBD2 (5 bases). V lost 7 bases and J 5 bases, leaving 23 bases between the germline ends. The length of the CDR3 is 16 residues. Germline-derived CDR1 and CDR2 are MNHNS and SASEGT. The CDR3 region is CASTSLEARTWETQYF. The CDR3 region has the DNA TGTGCCAGCACCTCCCTGGAGGCGAGGACCTGGGAGACCCAGTACTTC.

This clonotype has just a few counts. As DNA, the CDR3 is TGTGCCAGCAGCCAGGCGATTCAGGGACAGATCTCCTACGAGCAGTACTTC. This sequence encodes CASSQAIQGQISYEQYF. The rearrangement uses TRBV3-1 and TRBJ2-7, with 7 bases matching TRBD1. J was trimmed by 0 bases and V by 3 bases; bases with no gene match: 11. This CDR3 is built from 17 residues. Germline CDR1 reads LGHDT; CDR2 reads YNNKEL (reference sequence).